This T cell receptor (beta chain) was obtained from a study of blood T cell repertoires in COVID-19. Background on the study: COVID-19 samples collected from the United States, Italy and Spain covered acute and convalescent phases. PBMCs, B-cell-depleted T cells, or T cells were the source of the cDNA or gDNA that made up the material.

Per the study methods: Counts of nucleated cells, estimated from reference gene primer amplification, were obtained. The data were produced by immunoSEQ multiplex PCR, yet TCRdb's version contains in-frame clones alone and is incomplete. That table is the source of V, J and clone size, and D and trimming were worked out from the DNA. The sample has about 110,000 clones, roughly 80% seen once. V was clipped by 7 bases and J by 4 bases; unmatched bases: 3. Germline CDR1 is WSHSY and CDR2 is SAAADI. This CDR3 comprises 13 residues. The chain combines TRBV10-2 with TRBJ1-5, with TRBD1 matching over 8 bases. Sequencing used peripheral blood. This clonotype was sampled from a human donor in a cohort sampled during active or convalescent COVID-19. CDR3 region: CASMRQGNQPQHF. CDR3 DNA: TGCGCCAGCATGAGACAGGGGAATCAGCCCCAGCATTTT.